This TCR beta chain was identified during a study of cytotoxic CD8 clonotypes in ibrutinib-treated CLL. On the study more broadly: Enrolment comprised about a dozen relapsed/refractory and approximately 16 treatment-naive patients; roughly 17 were IGHV unmutated. Response material was collected after a median about 11 months of treatment, range 6 to 36. Study observations and caveats: Samples from sustained-remission and progressing patients were taken at different times.

Trimming pared 1 base from V and 6 bases from J, leaving 10 bases between. CDR3 length: 13 residues. The germline CDR1 and CDR2 sequences are SNHLY and FYNNEI. About this clone: The target antigen is unknown.

With sequencing, the targeted depth ranged from 1 in 200,000 to 1 in 1 million T cells. Sequencing used immunoSEQ multiplex PCR; TCRdb keeps in-frame clones, though not all of them. Found here are roughly 160,000 clones, roughly 77% of them singletons; the top ten hold about 1.9%. The chain recombines TRBV2 with TRBJ2-7; D uncertain. This receptor was identified in a human donor with chronic lymphocytic leukemia. Sequenced material: PBMCs, taken after 12 months of ibrutinib treatment. Here the CDR3 DNA reads TGTGCCAGCAGTGAAGTCGAAAAGGGCGAGCAGTACTTC. It specifies CASSEVEKGEQYF.